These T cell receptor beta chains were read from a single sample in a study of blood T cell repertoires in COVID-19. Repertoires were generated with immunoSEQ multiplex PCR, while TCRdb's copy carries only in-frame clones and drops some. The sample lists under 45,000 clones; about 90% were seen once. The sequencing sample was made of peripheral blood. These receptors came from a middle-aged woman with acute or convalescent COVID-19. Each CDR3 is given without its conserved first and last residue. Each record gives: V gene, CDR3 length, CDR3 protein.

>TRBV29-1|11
SVTDLNTGELF
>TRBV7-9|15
ASSLAQGLAYNSPLH
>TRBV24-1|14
ATSDLQDLGTDTQY
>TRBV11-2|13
ASSSDREPYNEQF
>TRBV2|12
ASSEVDRTREQY
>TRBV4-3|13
ASSQLRATNEKLF
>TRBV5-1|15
ASSAGAHVANTGELF
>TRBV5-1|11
ASSYGGGNEQF
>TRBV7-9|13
ASSLEPGGDLRAF
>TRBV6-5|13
ASSYDGQGANGYT
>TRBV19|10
ASSGQSYEQF
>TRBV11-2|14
ASSSPRGGPNEKLF
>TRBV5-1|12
ASSLEQENTEAF
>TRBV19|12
ASSIGVSSYEQY
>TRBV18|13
ASSPDRDTPYGYT
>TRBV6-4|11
ASSEGANSPLH
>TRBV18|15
ASSPPGRSSYNSPLH
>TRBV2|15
ASRTSGGALTPGELF
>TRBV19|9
ASRANTEAF
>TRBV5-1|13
ASSLAGGTAIGYT
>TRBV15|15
ATSRVPLAERYNEQF
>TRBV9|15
ASSPQGHLGGSSPLH
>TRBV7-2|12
ASSSRGNSYEQY
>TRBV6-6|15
ASSQSYLTGAGNTIY
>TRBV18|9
ASSSPQMAF
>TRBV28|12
ASSFGAGGNEQY
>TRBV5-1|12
ASSFDSTGEKLF
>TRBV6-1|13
ASSEGLAGAGELF
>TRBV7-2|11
ASSYGRYNEQF
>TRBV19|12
ASSALSRSYEQY
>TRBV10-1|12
ASSEGTAGGEAF
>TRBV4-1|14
ASSQASGGLQDTQY
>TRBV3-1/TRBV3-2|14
ASSRKLAGGTGELF
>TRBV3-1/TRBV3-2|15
ASSQPTGGTGANVLT
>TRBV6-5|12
ASRSQGARNEQF
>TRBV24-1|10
ATGEGEDTQY
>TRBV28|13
ASSFSQGRIYEQY
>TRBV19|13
ASRRLGQGFSPLH
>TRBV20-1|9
SAPELGSYT
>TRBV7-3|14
ASSLRGGLGYNEQF
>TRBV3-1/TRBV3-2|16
ASSPPGSPHSGANVLT
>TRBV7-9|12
ASTHRGVPYGYT
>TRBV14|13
ASSHTLQASYEQY
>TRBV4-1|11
ASSPTGFYEQY
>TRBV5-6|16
ASSLRTSGIQIPNEQF
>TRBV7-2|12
ASSPTGGSYEQY
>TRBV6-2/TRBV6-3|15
ASSYQLRQGLQETQY
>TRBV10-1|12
AREGQGARNEQF
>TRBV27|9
ASSHDSRRY
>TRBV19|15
ASSIDATGGINSPLH
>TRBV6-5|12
ASSRGLQNQPQH
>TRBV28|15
ASSLWTSGASQETQY
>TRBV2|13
ASSNTGGAGNTIY
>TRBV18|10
ASSPPQYGYT
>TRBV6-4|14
ASSDGGTDNTGELF
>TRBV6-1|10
ASSENQVEAF
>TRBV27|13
ASSLAGRNTGELF
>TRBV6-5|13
ASSYVSGVGEKLF
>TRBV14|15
ASSQGSSGEYSYEQY
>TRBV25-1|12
ASSEPGQYNEQF